A selection of T cell receptor beta chains follows, all from one sample in a study of T cell repertoires in cytomegalovirus infection. These receptors have no identified antigens. TCRdb called the reads again in MiXCR, with one record for every CDR3 protein. The sample has about 180,000 distinct CDR3 sequences, 20% to 25% seen once. Specimen: CD8+ T cells from cultured PBMCs, collected from culture after CMV antigen stimulation. The receptors shown here come from a human donor in good health (CMV status not recorded). Some clones in this sample may be carry-over from other donors' samples. The CDR3 runs from the conserved cysteine through the conserved F or W. D genes are given only for firm matches. Clone size appears in some rows only: once, few, many, or a class for an expanded clone.

>TRBJ2-3|TRBV15|.|few
TGTGCCACCAGCAGAGAGGACGGATTCACAGATACGCAGTATTTT
CATSREDGFTDTQYF
>TRBJ1-2|TRBV28|TRBD1|.
TGTGCCAGCAGTACGGATCCCGGGACAGAGGGTGGCTACACCTTC
CASSTDPGTEGGYTF
>TRBJ1-1|TRBV11-2|TRBD1|few
TGTGCCAGCAGCTTGGGACAGGATGGGATGAACACTGAAGCTTTCTTT
CASSLGQDGMNTEAFF
>TRBJ2-7|TRBV12-3/TRBV12-4|.|.
TGTGCCAGCAGTTTTAGCACAGGGAGCTCCTACGAGCAGTACTTC
CASSFSTGSSYEQYF
>TRBJ2-2|TRBV7-2|.|few
TGTGCCAGCAGCTTAGTGGCCATGGGGAACACCGGGGAGCTGTTTTTT
CASSLVAMGNTGELFF
>TRBJ1-1|TRBV12-3/TRBV12-4|TRBD1|.
TGTGCCAGCAGCTTCCCCCGACAGGGGCCCGACATGAACACTGAAGCTTTCTTT
CASSFPRQGPDMNTEAFF
>TRBJ2-7|TRBV7-2|TRBD1|few
TGTGCCAGCAGCTTAGAGTTTCTACAGGGGAATGACGAGCAGTACTTC
CASSLEFLQGNDEQYF
>TRBJ1-5|TRBV11-2|.|.
TGTGCCAGCAGTCTCGTAGGGGATCAGCCCCAGCATTTT
CASSLVGDQPQHF
>TRBJ1-6|TRBV19|.|few
TGTGCCAGTGGGGGTTCACCCCTCCACTTT
CASGGSPLHF
>TRBJ2-5|TRBV11-2|.|.
TGTGCCAGCAGCTTTTGGTCAGGCATGCAGGAGACCCAGTACTTC
CASSFWSGMQETQYF
>TRBJ2-7|TRBV27|.|.
TGTGCCAGCAGTTTACGGGGCAACGAGCAGTACTTC
CASSLRGNEQYF
>TRBJ2-1|TRBV14|TRBD1|.
TGTGCCAGCAGCCCCTGGGACAGCCGGTACAATGAGCAGTTCTTC
CASSPWDSRYNEQFF
>TRBJ1-5|TRBV6-2/TRBV6-3|.|once
TGTGCCAGCAGACGTTCGAGCAATCAGCCCCAGCATTTT
CASRRSSNQPQHF
>TRBJ1-5|TRBV12-3/TRBV12-4|.|few
TGTGCCAGCACCCCGTCCGGGACAAATCAGCCCCAGCATTTT
CASTPSGTNQPQHF
>TRBJ1-5|TRBV12-3/TRBV12-4|.|few
TGTGCCAGCAGTTTGGGGGGGTTTGTGGGGCAGCCCCAGCATTTT
CASSLGGFVGQPQHF
>TRBJ1-6|TRBV12-3/TRBV12-4|TRBD1|.
TGTGCCAGCAGATCCCGGGACAGAGACAATAATTCACCCCTCCACTTT
CASRSRDRDNNSPLHF
>TRBJ2-7|TRBV7-6|.|few
TGTGCCAGCAGCTTATCCGGACAAACTGCTGACGAGCAGTACTTC
CASSLSGQTADEQYF
>TRBJ1-1|TRBV5-4|.|.
TGTGCCAGCAGCTTGGCCCCAGAGTGGGGGGACACTGAAGCTTTCTTT
CASSLAPEWGDTEAFF
>TRBJ1-2|TRBV7-9|.|.
TGTGCCAGCAGCTACCCCGGGGTCGGATATGGCTACACCTTC
CASSYPGVGYGYTF
>TRBJ1-1|TRBV12-3/TRBV12-4|.|.
TGTGCCAGCAGGAGTGGCAACCTCGCTTTCTTT
CASRSGNLAFF
>TRBJ2-1|TRBV7-2|TRBD2|few
TGTGCCAGCAGCTTAGGGCACGGGGGGATTGAGCAGTTCTTC
CASSLGHGGIEQFF
>TRBJ1-2|TRBV24-1|.|.
TGTGCCACCAGTGATCACGACGCGTATGGCTACACCTTC
CATSDHDAYGYTF
>TRBJ2-1|TRBV27|TRBD1|.
TGTGCCAGCAGTCCGACCCGACAGGGGGCTAGGAATGAGCAGTTCTTC
CASSPTRQGARNEQFF
>TRBJ1-2|TRBV7-2|.|.
TGTGCCAGCAGCTTAGGTGGGATCGGCTACACCTTC
CASSLGGIGYTF
>TRBJ1-4|TRBV12-3/TRBV12-4|TRBD1|.
TGTGCCAGCAGTTTTTTGGGACAGCCTAATGAAAAACTGTTTTTT
CASSFLGQPNEKLFF
>TRBJ1-4|TRBV7-2|.|few
TGTGCCAGCAACACAGGGATTAGCGGTGAAAAACTGTTTTTT
CASNTGISGEKLFF
>TRBJ1-2|TRBV28|TRBD1|.
TGTGCCAGCAGGAGAGATCCGGGACAGGGGGCTGGCTACACCTTC
CASRRDPGQGAGYTF
>TRBJ1-1|TRBV10-1|.|.
TGCGCCAGCAGTGCGGGACTGTTGATGAACACTGAAGCTTTCTTT
CASSAGLLMNTEAFF
>TRBJ2-4|TRBV12-3/TRBV12-4|TRBD1|.
TGTGCCAGCATCCGGACAGGGGAAAACATTCAGTACTTC
CASIRTGENIQYF
>TRBJ2-7|TRBV2|TRBD1|.
TGTGCCAGCAGGGCGGGACAGGGAGGCTACGAGCAGTACTTC
CASRAGQGGYEQYF
>TRBJ2-3|TRBV11-3|.|.
TGTGCCAGCAGCTCCCCCCTCGAGGGTACGCAGTATTTT
CASSSPLEGTQYF
>TRBJ2-1|TRBV4-1|.|.
TGCGCCAGCAGCCAAGATGACAACAGCTACAATGAGCAGTTCTTC
CASSQDDNSYNEQFF
>TRBJ2-1|TRBV7-9|.|.
TGTGCCAGCAGCCCCCCCTTAGGCCGGAATGAGCAGTTCTTC
CASSPPLGRNEQFF
>TRBJ1-2|TRBV6-6|.|few
TGTGCCAGCAGTCCCACATCCTCAAACTATGGCTACACCTTC
CASSPTSSNYGYTF
>TRBJ1-1|TRBV11-1|.|once
TGTGCCAGCAGCTTATCGGGTATTGAAGTGGGTACTGAAGCTTTCTTT
CASSLSGIEVGTEAFF
>TRBJ1-1|TRBV6-2/TRBV6-3|.|.
TGTGCCAGCAGTTACTCGAACCCAGATGAGAACACTGAAGCTTTCTTT
CASSYSNPDENTEAFF
>TRBJ1-2|TRBV7-9|.|.
TGTGCCAGCAGCTTAGCCGGGTACCCTGGCTACACCTTC
CASSLAGYPGYTF
>TRBJ2-4|TRBV7-6|.|few
TGTGCCAGCAGCTCCACACGGCCAAATCTGCCAGGTTGGGCCCAAAACATTCAGTACTTC
CASSSTRPNLPGWAQNIQYF
>TRBJ1-2|TRBV12-3/TRBV12-4|.|.
TGTGCCAGCAGTGGTGAGGGGCAACGGATGGGCTACACCTTC
CASSGEGQRMGYTF
>TRBJ2-3|TRBV12-3/TRBV12-4|.|few
TGTGCCAGCAGTTTACACAGAAGCACAGATACGCAGTATTTT
CASSLHRSTDTQYF
>TRBJ1-4|TRBV7-9|.|.
TGTGCCAGCAGCCCCCCCTTCCCGGAAAAACTGTTTTTT
CASSPPFPEKLFF
>TRBJ1-6|TRBV4-2|.|.
TGTGCCAGCAGCCAAGAGGGCTCCTATAATTCACCCCTCCACTTT
CASSQEGSYNSPLHF
>TRBJ1-6|TRBV7-8|.|few
TGTGCCAGCATGGAAACCAGGGGATATAATTCACCCCTCCACTTT
CASMETRGYNSPLHF
>TRBJ2-7|TRBV29-1|.|many
TGCAGCGTTCAGGCTCAGGTTGATATAAGGGGCGAGCAGTACTTC
CSVQAQVDIRGEQYF
>TRBJ1-5|TRBV28|.|.
TGTGCCAGCAGTTTCGGACAGCCCCAGCATTTT
CASSFGQPQHF
>TRBJ1-5|TRBV6-1|TRBD1|.
TGTGCCAGCAGTGGACGACAGGGCAGCAATCAGCCCCAGCATTTT
CASSGRQGSNQPQHF